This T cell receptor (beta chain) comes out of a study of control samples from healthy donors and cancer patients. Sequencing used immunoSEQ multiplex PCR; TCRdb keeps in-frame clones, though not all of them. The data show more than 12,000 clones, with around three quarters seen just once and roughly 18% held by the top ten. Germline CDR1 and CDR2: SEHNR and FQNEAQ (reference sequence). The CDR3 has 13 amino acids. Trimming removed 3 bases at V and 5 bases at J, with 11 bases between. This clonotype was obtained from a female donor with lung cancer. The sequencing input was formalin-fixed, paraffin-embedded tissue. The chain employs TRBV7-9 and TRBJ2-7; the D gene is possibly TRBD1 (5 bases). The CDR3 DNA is TGTGCCAGCAGCTTTAGGGGCCTTAACGAGCAGTACTTC. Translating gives CASSFRGLNEQYF.